Presented here are 22 T cell receptor beta chains from one specimen sequenced in a study of blood T cell repertoires in COVID-19. Assay: immunoSEQ multiplex PCR; the TCRdb copy retains only in-frame clones and omits some. The sample shows about 300,000 clones, 75% to 90% of them seen only once. What was sequenced was PBMCs or T cells enriched from blood (not recorded which). These receptors all come from a young man who had recovered from COVID-19.

The chain joins TRBV4-3 to TRBJ1-2; D unresolved. The CDR3 has 17 amino acids. Germline lookup yields CDR1 LGHNA and CDR2 YSLEER. Trimming took 1 base from V and 8 from J, leaving 23 bases between them. CDR3 in amino acids: CASSQGASAGNSGGYTF. Here the CDR3 DNA reads TGCGCCAGCAGCCAAGGGGCTAGTGCGGGGAATTCGGGCGGCTACACCTTC.

The chain links TRBV6-1 to TRBJ2-7; 9 nucleotides line up with TRBD2. This CDR3 has 16 residues. Trimming took 2 bases from V and 2 from J; bases not matched to a gene: 7. Germline loops: CDR1 MNHNS, CDR2 SASEGT. The CDR3 sequence: CASSEFSGGGAYEQYF. CDR3 coding DNA: TGTGCCAGCAGTGAATTTTCGGGCGGGGGGGCCTACGAGCAGTACTTC.

This clone was observed once. The CDR3 DNA reads TGTGCCAGCAGCCGAACTCTGGGACAGGGGAACACTGAAGCTTTCTTT. Protein product: CASSRTLGQGNTEAFF. This chain joins TRBV11-2 and TRBJ1-1; TRBD1 matches at 9 bases. The CDR3 is made up of 16 amino acids. V lost 5 bases to trimming and J lost 1 base; unmatched junction nucleotides: 8. From germline, CDR1 is SGHAT and CDR2 FQNNGV.

The genes are TRBV19 and TRBJ2-7, with 7 bases fitting TRBD2. V was pared by 6 bases and J by 12 bases, with 20 bases of the junction left unmatched. The CDR3 totals 15 residues. CDR1 is LNHDA and CDR2 is SQIVND in the germline V gene (reference sequence). CDR3 in DNA: TGTGCCAGTAGCAGGGACTACGCCGTGGGTTCCTGGCGGTACTTC. Translated, it gives CASSRDYAVGSWRYF. Looking up the rest from reference TRBV19 and TRBJ2-7 gives the full variable domain: DGGITQSPKYLFRKEGQNVTLSCEQNLNHDAMYWYRQDPGQGLRLIYYSQIVNDFQKGDIAEGYSVSREKKESFPLTVTSAQKNPTAFYLCASSRDYAVGSWRYFGPGTRLTVT.

In this sample, this clone turned up a few times. The rearrangement links TRBV19 to TRBJ1-6, with unresolved D. CDR1 and CDR2 from the germline V gene are LNHDA and SQIVND (reference sequence). This CDR3 spans 15 amino acids. V dropped 2 bases and J dropped 6 bases, with 11 bases sitting between them. The CDR3 sequence: CASSILVGSNSPLHF. CDR3 in DNA: TGTGCCAGTAGTATACTGGTCGGTAGTAATTCACCCCTCCACTTT.

The V and J genes are TRBV29-1 and TRBJ2-1, with a weak D call TRBD2 (5 bases). This CDR3 is 11 amino acids long. The V and J ends lost 5 bases and 8 bases respectively, with 10 bases between them. Per the germline V gene, CDR1 is SQVTM and CDR2 is ANQGSEA. This CDR3 is CSVILVHEQFF. The CDR3 coding sequence is TGCAGCGTTATACTAGTACATGAGCAGTTCTTC.

The chain joins TRBV6-5 to TRBJ1-2; the match to TRBD1 covers 8 bases. In germline, CDR1 is MNHEY, CDR2 SVGAGI. This CDR3 spans 15 amino acids. Trimming at V came to 5 bases and at J to 8 bases, leaving 13 bases not matched to a gene. The CDR3 sequence: CASSHTTDRDQGYTF. The CDR3 DNA reads as TGTGCCAGCAGTCACACGACGGACAGGGATCAAGGCTACACCTTC.

The chain carries TRBV6-5 and TRBJ2-7; D is perhaps TRBD1 (6 bases). Germline V lookup: CDR1 MNHEY, CDR2 SVGAGI. The germline V and J ends were trimmed by 6 bases and 2 bases, with 17 bases remaining between them. The CDR3 runs to 15 residues. The CDR3 here is CASSADSGTTYEQYF. The CDR3 coding sequence is TGTGCCAGCAGCGCGGACAGCGGTACTACCTACGAGCAGTACTTC.

The chain uses TRBV5-1 and TRBJ2-5; D might be TRBD2 (5 bases). The CDR3 is 17 residues long. The germline V gene encodes CDR1 SGHRS and CDR2 YFSETQ. Trimming stripped 3 bases from V and 4 bases from J, with 22 bases between. The CDR3 loop reads CASSSTPSGGPSETQYF. The CDR3 nucleotides are TGCGCCAGCAGCTCAACCCCGTCGGGCGGGCCATCAGAGACCCAGTACTTC.

This clone was found once. The chain is built from TRBV29-1 and TRBJ2-7; 8 bases are a match to TRBD1. J was trimmed by 2 bases and V by 5 bases; bases with no gene match: 8. Germline loops: CDR1 SQVTM, CDR2 ANQGSEA. The CDR3 totals 14 residues. The CDR3 DNA is TGCAGCGTTTTGACAGGGGAAGTGACCTACGAGCAGTACTTC. This gives the protein CSVLTGEVTYEQYF.

The chain links TRBV3-1 (or the pseudogene TRBV3-2) to TRBJ1-1, with TRBD1 as a possible D gene (6 bases). CDR1 is LGHDT and CDR2 is YNNKEL in the germline V gene (reference sequence). The CDR3 is 13 amino acids. Trimming shortened V by 6 bases and J by 1 base, and 9 bases separated the two germline ends. CDR3 DNA sequence: TGTGCCAGCAGTCCACAGGGGAACACTGAAGCTTTCTTT. This codes for CASSPQGNTEAFF.

This chain connects TRBV11-2 to TRBJ1-2; D call uncertain. Trimming pared 4 bases from V and 8 bases from J, leaving 11 bases between. Germline values: CDR1 SGHAT, CDR2 FQNNGV. This CDR3 is 12 amino acids long. The DNA for the CDR3 is TGTGCCAGCAGCTCCAATAAGCGCGGCTACACCTTC. It encodes CASSSNKRGYTF. Full variable domain (outside the CDR3, taken from reference TRBV11-2 and TRBJ1-2): EAGVAQSPRYKIIEKRQSVAFWCNPISGHATLYWYQQILGQGPKLLIQFQNNGVVDDSQLPKDRFSAERLKGVDSTLKIQPAKLEDSAVYLCASSSNKRGYTFGSGTRLTVV.

The sample holds one count of this clone. This rearrangement joins TRBV19 to TRBJ2-2; 9 bases align to TRBD2. Germline-derived CDR1 and CDR2 are LNHDA and SQIVND (reference sequence). CDR3 length: 19 residues. Losses at the gene ends were 3 bases for V and 5 bases for J; bases not matched to a gene: 16. In DNA form, the CDR3 reads TGTGCCAGTAGTATTATAGAATTTCGTCGAGCGGGGGGAACCGGGGAGCTGTTTTTT. Translation: CASSIIEFRRAGGTGELFF.

V is TRBV19 and J is TRBJ1-5, with D perhaps TRBD1 (6 bases). CDR1 is LNHDA and CDR2 is SQIVND in the germline V gene (reference sequence). V dropped 2 bases and J dropped 3 bases, with 14 bases sitting between them. The CDR3 contains 16 residues. CDR3: CASSILGARVNQPQHF. The CDR3 DNA is TGTGCCAGTAGTATATTGGGGGCACGGGTCAATCAGCCCCAGCATTTT.

The chain has TRBV30 and TRBJ2-7, with D maybe TRBD1 (6 bases). Germline V gives CDR1 GTSNPN, CDR2 SVGIG (reference sequence). The CDR3 has 13 residues. The ends were cut back, 4 bases at V and 1 base at J, with 11 bases in the middle. CDR3 nucleotide sequence: TGTGCCTGGAATTTGGGGGCTTCCTACGAGCAGTACTTC. It is translated as CAWNLGASYEQYF.

The V and J genes are TRBV5-1 and TRBJ2-5; TRBD2 matches at 12 bases. V shed 1 base, J shed 5 bases, and the junction held 9 bases outside the gene matches. Germline CDR1 reads SGHRS; CDR2 reads YFSETQ. This CDR3 spans 17 amino acids. The CDR3 protein is CASSLSLAGGPGETQYF. CDR3 DNA: TGCGCCAGCAGCTTGAGCCTAGCGGGGGGGCCGGGCGAGACCCAGTACTTC.

The rearrangement links TRBV9 to TRBJ1-4; D remains unclear. The CDR3 totals 16 residues. Between the trimmed V and J ends, which lost 4 bases and 5 bases, there was a span of 18 bases. Germline CDR1 reads SGDLS; CDR2 reads YYNGEE. The CDR3 coding sequence is TGTGCCAGCAGCCCGAATGGGCGGGCTTTGAATGAAAAACTGTTTTTT. This sequence encodes CASSPNGRALNEKLFF.

The rearrangement joins TRBV5-1 to TRBJ2-4; 12 bases are a match to TRBD1. The CDR3 has 15 residues. V shed 4 bases, J shed 8 bases, and the junction held 7 bases outside the gene matches. CDR1 and CDR2 from the germline V gene are SGHRS and YFSETQ. The DNA for the CDR3 is TGCGCCAGCAGCCCGGGACAGGGGGCGAGTGACATTCAGTACTTC. It encodes CASSPGQGASDIQYF.

The V and J genes are TRBV2 and TRBJ2-7; no reliable D call. The V end lost 5 bases, the J end lost 5 bases, and 7 bases lay between the germline ends. The CDR3 spans 11 residues. CDR1 SNHLY and CDR2 FYNNEI come from the germline V gene. The CDR3 region has the DNA TGTGCCAGCAGTTGGCGGAACGAGCAGTACTTC. The encoded protein is CASSWRNEQYF.

The genes are TRBV10-3 and TRBJ1-1; D unresolved. This CDR3 is built from 11 residues. Germline V gene data show CDR1 as ENHRY and CDR2 as SYGVKD. Trimming shortened V by 10 bases and J by 4 bases, and 10 bases separated the two germline ends. CDR3 DNA sequence: TGTGCCACATACGAGGGCACTGAAGCTTTCTTT. Protein: CATYEGTEAFF.

The chain uses TRBV11-2 and TRBJ1-3; TRBD1 matches 7 bases. Germline assignment: CDR1 SGHAT and CDR2 FQNNGV. The junction had 5 bases not matched to a gene; V was cut back by 3 bases and J by 0 bases. The CDR3 length is 16 residues. CDR3 sequence reads: CASSLVGGHSGNTIYF. The CDR3, as DNA: TGTGCCAGCAGCTTGGTAGGGGGCCACTCTGGAAACACCATATATTTT.

The CDR3 DNA follows: TGTGCCAGCAGCGGTGGTCGGGGAGTACCCCTCCACTTT. Encoded protein: CASSGGRGVPLHF. This chain connects TRBV27 to TRBJ1-6; D call uncertain. The CDR3 sequence is 13 residues long. V was cut by 6 bases and J by 12 bases, with 15 bases left in between. Per germline, CDR1 MNHEY and CDR2 SMNVEV (reference sequence).